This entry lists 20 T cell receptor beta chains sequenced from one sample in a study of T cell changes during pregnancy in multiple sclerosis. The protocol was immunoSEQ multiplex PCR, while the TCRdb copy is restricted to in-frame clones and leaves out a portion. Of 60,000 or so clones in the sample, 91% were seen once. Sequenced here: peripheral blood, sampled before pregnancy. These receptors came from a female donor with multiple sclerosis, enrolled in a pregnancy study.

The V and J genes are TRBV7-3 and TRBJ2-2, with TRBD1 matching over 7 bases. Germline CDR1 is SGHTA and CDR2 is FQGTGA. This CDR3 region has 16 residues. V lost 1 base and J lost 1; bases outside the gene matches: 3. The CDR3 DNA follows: TGTGCCAGCAGCTTAAACAGGGGCCGGAACACCGGGGAGCTGTTTTTT. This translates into CASSLNRGRNTGELFF.

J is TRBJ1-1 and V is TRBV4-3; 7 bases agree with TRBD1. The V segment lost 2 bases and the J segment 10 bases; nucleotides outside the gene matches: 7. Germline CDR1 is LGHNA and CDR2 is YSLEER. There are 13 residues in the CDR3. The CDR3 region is CASSQITGVRAFF. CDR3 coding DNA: TGCGCCAGCAGCCAAATAACAGGGGTTCGAGCTTTCTTT.

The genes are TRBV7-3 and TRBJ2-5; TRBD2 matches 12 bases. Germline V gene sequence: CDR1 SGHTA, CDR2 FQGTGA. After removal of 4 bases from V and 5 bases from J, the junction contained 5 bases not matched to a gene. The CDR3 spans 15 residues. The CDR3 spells CASSSSGGAWETQYF. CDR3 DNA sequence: TGTGCCAGCAGCTCTAGCGGGGGGGCCTGGGAGACCCAGTACTTC.

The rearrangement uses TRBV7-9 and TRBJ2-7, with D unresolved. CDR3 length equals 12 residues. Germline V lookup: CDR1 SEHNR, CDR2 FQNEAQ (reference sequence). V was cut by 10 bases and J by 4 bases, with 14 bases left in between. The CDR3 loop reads CATELRLYEQYF. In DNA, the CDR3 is TGTGCCACCGAGCTGAGGTTGTACGAGCAGTACTTC.

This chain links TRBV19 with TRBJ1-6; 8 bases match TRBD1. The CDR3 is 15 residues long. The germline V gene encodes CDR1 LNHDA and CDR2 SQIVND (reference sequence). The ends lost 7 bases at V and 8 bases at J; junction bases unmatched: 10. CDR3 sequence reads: CASTGITGGDSPLHF. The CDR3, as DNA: TGTGCCAGTACTGGGATCACAGGGGGTGATTCACCCCTCCACTTT.

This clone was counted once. In DNA, the CDR3 is TGTGCCAGCAGTTACCAGCCGGGACTTGACACGCAGTATTTT. Amino acids: CASSYQPGLDTQYF. The rearrangement joins TRBV6-6 to TRBJ2-3, with D tentatively TRBD2 (6 bases). Trimming pared 2 bases from V and 9 bases from J, leaving 15 bases between. CDR1 and CDR2 (germline): MNHNY, SVGAGI (reference sequence). This CDR3 has 14 amino acids.

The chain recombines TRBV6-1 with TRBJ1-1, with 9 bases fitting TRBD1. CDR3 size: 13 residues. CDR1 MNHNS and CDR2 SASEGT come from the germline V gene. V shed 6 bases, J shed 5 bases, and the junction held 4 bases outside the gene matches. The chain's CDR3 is CASSRQGETEAFF. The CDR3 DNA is TGTGCCAGCAGCAGACAGGGGGAAACTGAAGCTTTCTTT.

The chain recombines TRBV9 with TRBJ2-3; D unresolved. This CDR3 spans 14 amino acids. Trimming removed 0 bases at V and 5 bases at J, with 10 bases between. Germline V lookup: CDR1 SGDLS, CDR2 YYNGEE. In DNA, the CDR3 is TGTGCCAGCAGCGTAGTGAGTGTTGGAGATACGCAGTATTTT. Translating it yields CASSVVSVGDTQYF.

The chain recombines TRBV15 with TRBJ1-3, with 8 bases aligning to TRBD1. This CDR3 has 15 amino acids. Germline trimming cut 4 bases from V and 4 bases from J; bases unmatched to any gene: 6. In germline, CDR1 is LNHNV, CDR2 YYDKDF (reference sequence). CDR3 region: CATSNQGARGNTIYF. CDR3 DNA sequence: TGTGCCACCAGCAACCAGGGGGCGAGAGGAAACACCATATATTTT. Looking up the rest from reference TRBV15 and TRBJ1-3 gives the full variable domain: DAMVIQNPRYQVTQFGKPVTLSCSQTLNHNVMYWYQQKSSQAPKLLFHYYDKDFNNEADTPDNFQSRRPNTSFCFLDIRSPGLGDTAMYLCATSNQGARGNTIYFGEGSWLTVV.

CDR3 amino acids: CASRTGSPLHF. The CDR3 DNA reads TGTGCCAGCAGAACAGGGTCACCCCTCCACTTT. V usage is TRBV2 and J usage is TRBJ1-6, with a possible D match to TRBD1 (6 bases). Germline CDR1 reads SNHLY; CDR2 reads FYNNEI. The ends were cut back, 6 bases at V and 10 bases at J, with 7 bases in the middle. The CDR3 totals 11 residues.

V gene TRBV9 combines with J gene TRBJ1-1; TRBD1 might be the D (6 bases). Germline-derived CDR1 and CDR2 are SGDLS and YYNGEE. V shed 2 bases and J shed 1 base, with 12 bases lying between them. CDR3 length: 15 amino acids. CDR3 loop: CASSVGQGKNTEAFF. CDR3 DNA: TGTGCCAGCAGCGTTGGTCAGGGGAAGAACACTGAAGCTTTCTTT.

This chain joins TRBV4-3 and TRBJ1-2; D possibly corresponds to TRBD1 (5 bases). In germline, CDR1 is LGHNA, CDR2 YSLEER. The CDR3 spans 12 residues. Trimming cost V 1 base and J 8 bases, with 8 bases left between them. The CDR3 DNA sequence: TGCGCCAGCAGCCAAGGCGGGGGGGGCTACACCTTC. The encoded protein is CASSQGGGGYTF.

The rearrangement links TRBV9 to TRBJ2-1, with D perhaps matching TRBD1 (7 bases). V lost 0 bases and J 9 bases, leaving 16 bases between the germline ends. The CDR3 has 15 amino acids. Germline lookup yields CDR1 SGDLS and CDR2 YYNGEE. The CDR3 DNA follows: TGTGCCAGCAGCGTAGCAGTGGAGGGGGCGGGTGAGCAGTTCTTC. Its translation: CASSVAVEGAGEQFF.

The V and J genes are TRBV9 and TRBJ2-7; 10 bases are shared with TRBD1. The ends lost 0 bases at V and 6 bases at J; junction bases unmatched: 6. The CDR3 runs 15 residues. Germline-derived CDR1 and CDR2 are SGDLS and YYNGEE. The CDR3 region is CASSVAGQGSFEQYF. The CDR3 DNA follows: TGTGCCAGCAGCGTAGCGGGACAGGGGTCGTTCGAGCAGTACTTC. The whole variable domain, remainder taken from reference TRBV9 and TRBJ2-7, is DSGVTQTPKHLITATGQRVTLRCSPRSGDLSVYWYQQSLDQGLQFLIQYYNGEERAKGNILERFSAQQFPDLHSELNLSSLELGDSALYFCASSVAGQGSFEQYFGPGTRLTVT.

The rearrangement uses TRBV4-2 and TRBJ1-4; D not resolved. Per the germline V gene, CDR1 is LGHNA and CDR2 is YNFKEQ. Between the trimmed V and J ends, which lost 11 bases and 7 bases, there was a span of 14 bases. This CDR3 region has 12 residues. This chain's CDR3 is CAAGAGGEKLFF. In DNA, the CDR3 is TGTGCCGCCGGCGCGGGCGGTGAAAAACTGTTTTTT.

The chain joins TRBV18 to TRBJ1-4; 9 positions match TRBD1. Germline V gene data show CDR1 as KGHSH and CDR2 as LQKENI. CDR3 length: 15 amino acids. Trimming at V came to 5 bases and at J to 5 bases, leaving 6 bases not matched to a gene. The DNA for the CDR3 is TGTGCCAGCTCAAACCACAGGGGGCAAAATGAAAAACTGTTTTTT. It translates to CASSNHRGQNEKLFF.

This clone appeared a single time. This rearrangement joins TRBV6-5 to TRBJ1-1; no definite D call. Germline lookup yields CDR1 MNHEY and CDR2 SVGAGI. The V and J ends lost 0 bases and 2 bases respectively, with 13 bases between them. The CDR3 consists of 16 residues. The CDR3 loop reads CASSYSRRRINTEAFF. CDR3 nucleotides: TGTGCCAGCAGTTACTCGAGGCGGCGGATTAACACTGAAGCTTTCTTT.

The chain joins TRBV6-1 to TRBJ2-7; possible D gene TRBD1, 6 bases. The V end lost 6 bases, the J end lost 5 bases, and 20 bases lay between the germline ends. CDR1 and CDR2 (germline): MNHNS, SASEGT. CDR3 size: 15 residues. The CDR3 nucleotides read TGTGCCAGCAGCCTTTTTTTAGAACAGGGTCACGAGCAGTACTTC. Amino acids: CASSLFLEQGHEQYF.

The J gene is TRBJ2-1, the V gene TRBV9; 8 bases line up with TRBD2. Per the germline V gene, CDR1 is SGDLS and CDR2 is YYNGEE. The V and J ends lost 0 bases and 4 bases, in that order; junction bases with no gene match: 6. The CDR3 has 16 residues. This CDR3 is CASSVEGGGPYNEQFF. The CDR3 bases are TGTGCCAGCAGCGTAGAAGGCGGGGGGCCTTACAATGAGCAGTTCTTC.

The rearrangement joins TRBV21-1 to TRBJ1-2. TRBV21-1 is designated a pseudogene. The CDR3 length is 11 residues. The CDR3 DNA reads TGTGCCAGCAGCAAATCCGATGGCTACACCTTC. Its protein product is CASSKSDGYTF.